This TCR beta chain emerged from a study of beta chain features in type 1 diabetes. Study-level points and caveats: Type 1 diabetes patients had TCRB CDR3s that were shorter (moderately but significantly so) in all four CD4+ subsets.

The authors reverse transcribed all of the isolated RNA, so sequencing captured expressed TCRB transcripts. Data came from immunoSEQ multiplex PCR; TCRdb stores just in-frame clones and leaves some out. The table records some 230,000 clones, over 8.5% of them present only once. This clone appeared a few times. Its antigen is as yet unknown. The germline V gene encodes CDR1 MNHNY and CDR2 SVGAGI (reference sequence). CDR3 length: 16 residues. The V end was cut by 5 bases, the J end by 2 bases, with 16 bases between. This rearrangement joins TRBV6-6 to TRBJ1-5; maybe TRBD1 (5 bases). Sequenced sample: naive CD4+ T cells from blood. This clonotype originated in a woman younger than 30 in good health. The CDR3 nucleotides read TGTGCCAGCAGTACGGAAAGGGGTCCGGGCAATCAGCCCCAGCATTTT. Protein sequence: CASSTERGPGNQPQHF.